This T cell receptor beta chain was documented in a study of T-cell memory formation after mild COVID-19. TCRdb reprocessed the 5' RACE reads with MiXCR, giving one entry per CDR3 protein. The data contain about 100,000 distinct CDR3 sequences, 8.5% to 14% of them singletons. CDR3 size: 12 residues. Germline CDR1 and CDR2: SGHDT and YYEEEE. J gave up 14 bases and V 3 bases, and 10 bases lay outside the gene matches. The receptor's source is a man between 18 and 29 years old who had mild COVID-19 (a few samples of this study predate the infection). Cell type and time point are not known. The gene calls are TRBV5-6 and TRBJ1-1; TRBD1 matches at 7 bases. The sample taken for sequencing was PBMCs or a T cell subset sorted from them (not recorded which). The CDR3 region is CASSSKTGLAFF. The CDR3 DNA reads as TGTGCCAGCAGCTCTAAGACAGGGCTGGCGTTCTTT.